A selection of T cell receptor beta chains follows, all from one sample in a study of OX40 agonist ivuxolimab in advanced cancers. Libraries were prepared by immunoSEQ multiplex PCR; TCRdb keeps only in-frame clonotypes and omits some of them. The data contain some 83,000 clones, 93% of them singletons. The sequencing used CD4+ or CD8+ T cells sorted from blood, collected in a trial of the OX40 agonist ivuxolimab. These receptors came from an adult with an advanced solid tumor such as melanoma, head and neck, liver or kidney cancer. CDR3s include the opening cysteine and the closing phenylalanine or tryptophan. The D gene is left open where the match is weak. Clone size is shown for a subset of rows, as once, few, many or a class of expanded clone.

V gene	D gene	clone size	J gene	CDR3 DNA	CDR3 protein
TRBV9	TRBD2	NA	TRBJ2-7	TGTGCCAGCAGCGTAGGAGGGACTAGCGGGGGGGAGTCCGAGCAGTACTTC	CASSVGGTSGGESEQYF
TRBV5-4	TRBD1	NA	TRBJ1-2	TGTGCCAGCAGCGGGGGGACAGGGCAGTACTACACCTTC	CASSGGTGQYYTF
TRBV4-3	NA	NA	TRBJ2-3	TGCGCCAGCAGCCAAGAGAAGAGGGGGTGGACGACAGATACGCAGTATTTT	CASSQEKRGWTTDTQYF
TRBV10-1	TRBD1	NA	TRBJ1-1	TGCGCCAGCAGTGGGGTGGGATTCCGGGACAGAAGATTTACTGAAGCTTTCTTT	CASSGVGFRDRRFTEAFF
TRBV4-1	TRBD1	NA	TRBJ2-7	TGCGCCAGCAGCCAGAAGGGGGACAGCTCCTACGAGCAGTACTTC	CASSQKGDSSYEQYF
TRBV7-9	NA	NA	TRBJ2-2	TGTGCCAGCAGCTTAGACAGTTCCAGCACCGGGGAGCTGTTTTTT	CASSLDSSSTGELFF
TRBV9	NA	NA	TRBJ2-1	TGTGCCAGCAGCTACCGATACAATGAGCAGTTCTTC	CASSYRYNEQFF
TRBV5-6	NA	NA	TRBJ2-7	TGTGCCAGCAGTTACAGGGCCGAGCAGTACTTC	CASSYRAEQYF
TRBV29-1	TRBD1	NA	TRBJ2-7	TGCAGCGTAGAAACAGGGGTCACCTACGAGCAGTACTTC	CSVETGVTYEQYF
TRBV5-4	NA	NA	TRBJ1-1	TGTGCCATCAGGGGTGGGGGCACTGAAGCTTTCTTT	CAIRGGGTEAFF
TRBV5-8	NA	NA	TRBJ2-3	TGTGCCAGCAGCTTGGAAACTACTAGCACAGATACGCAGTATTTT	CASSLETTSTDTQYF
TRBV6-5	NA	NA	TRBJ2-1	TGTGCCAGCAGTTACCGTAGTGAGCAGTTCTTC	CASSYRSEQFF
TRBV4-3	NA	NA	TRBJ1-1	TGCGCCAGCAGCCAAGATCAAGGCGGTTCTGAAGCTTTCTTT	CASSQDQGGSEAFF
TRBV2	NA	NA	TRBJ2-1	TGTGCCAGCAGTGATGAGACGGCTAACGATGAGCAGTTCTTC	CASSDETANDEQFF
TRBV7-2	NA	NA	TRBJ2-7	TGTGCCAGCAGAAACGTAGACAGGCTCTACTACGAGCAGTACTTC	CASRNVDRLYYEQYF
TRBV28	NA	NA	TRBJ1-1	TGTGGCATAAAGAGGGGTTACACTGAAGCTTTCTTT	CGIKRGYTEAFF
TRBV5-1	TRBD1	NA	TRBJ1-2	TGCGCCAGCAGCTTGACGACAGGGGGCTTTAACTCAGCTAACTATGGCTACACCTTC	CASSLTTGGFNSANYGYTF
TRBV9	TRBD2	once	TRBJ2-7	TGTGCCAGCAGCCCGCGACTAGCGGGAGCGTACGAGCAGTACTTC	CASSPRLAGAYEQYF
TRBV13	TRBD2	once	TRBJ2-5	TGTGCCAGCAGCGACGGGACTAGCGGTTCTCAAGAGACCCAGTACTTC	CASSDGTSGSQETQYF
TRBV5-1	NA	NA	TRBJ2-7	TGCGCCAGCAGCTTGGGGGGTGAACGGCAGGGAGAGTACGAGCAGTACTTC	CASSLGGERQGEYEQYF
TRBV5-1	TRBD2	once	TRBJ2-2	TGCGCCAGCAGCCCTGGGACTAGGAACACCGGGGAGCTGTTTTTT	CASSPGTRNTGELFF
TRBV5-5	NA	NA	TRBJ2-7	TGTGCCAGCAGCTCGCCCCCGGGGGACGAGCAGTACTTC	CASSSPPGDEQYF
TRBV19	TRBD1	NA	TRBJ1-2	TGTGCCAGTATAGGACAGGGCCTAATCGGCTACACCTTC	CASIGQGLIGYTF
TRBV5-1	TRBD1	NA	TRBJ2-1	TGCGCCAGCAGCTTTAGATCAGGGGGTGAGCAGTTCTTC	CASSFRSGGEQFF